Listed below are T cell receptor beta chains from one sample, sequenced in a study of blood T cell repertoires in COVID-19. Sequencing was performed with immunoSEQ multiplex PCR; in TCRdb, only in-frame clones are kept and a portion is missing. The data hold about 120,000 clones, with roughly 69% observed a single time. Sequencing was performed on peripheral blood. The receptors stem from a woman aged 70 to 79 with acute or convalescent COVID-19. Both conserved end residues are part of each CDR3. A D gene is named only where the DNA matches it firmly. For some rows the clone size is stated as once, few or many, or as a class when expanded; others skip it.

- | TRBJ1-5 | - | TRBV6-5 | TGTGCCAGCACTTTACAGGAGAATAATCAGCCCCAGCATTTT | CASTLQENNQPQHF
- | TRBJ1-3 | TRBD1 | TRBV6-5 | TGTGCCAGCAGTACCGGGGACAGGGGAAACACCATATATTTT | CASSTGDRGNTIYF
once | TRBJ2-4 | TRBD1 | TRBV6-5 | TGTGCCAGCAGTTATACCGGGACAGGGATTCTCTTC | CASSYTGTGILF
- | TRBJ1-3 | TRBD1 | TRBV5-1 | TGCGCCAGCAGTCCCGGGACAGGGCGCTCTGGAAACACCATATATTTT | CASSPGTGRSGNTIYF
- | TRBJ1-3 | TRBD1 | TRBV29-1 | TGCAGCGTCTCCCCTCCCGGGACAGCTGGAAACACCATATATTTT | CSVSPPGTAGNTIYF
- | TRBJ1-5 | TRBD1 | TRBV27 | TGTGCCAGCAGTTTTCACAGGGGGCGCGGTCAGCCCCAGCATTTT | CASSFHRGRGQPQHF
- | TRBJ2-5 | - | TRBV6-5 | TGTGCCAGCATCCTAAGAGGGAGGGGGGAGACCCAGTACTTC | CASILRGRGETQYF
- | TRBJ2-7 | - | TRBV11-2 | TGTGCCAGCAGCTTAGGTCCCAGGGGCATCGGCTACGAGCAGTACTTC | CASSLGPRGIGYEQYF
- | TRBJ1-3 | - | TRBV5-1 | TGCGCCAGCAGCTTGGGTTTGAGCTCTGGAAACACCATATATTTT | CASSLGLSSGNTIYF
- | TRBJ1-2 | - | TRBV10-3 | TGTGCCAGTTACAGGGACAACTCCGGTGGCTACACCTTC | CASYRDNSGGYTF
few | TRBJ2-3 | TRBD2 | TRBV9 | TGTGCCAGCAGCGTCGACGGGGGGAGATGGGATACGCAGTATTTT | CASSVDGGRWDTQYF
- | TRBJ2-2 | TRBD2 | TRBV10-3 | TGTGCCATCAGTGATGTAGGACTAGCGGGTGACGGGGAGCTGTTTTTT | CAISDVGLAGDGELFF
- | TRBJ2-3 | - | TRBV5-6 | TGTGCCAGTGAACAGGGTTATGAGGGTTCGGGCACAGATACGCAGTATTTT | CASEQGYEGSGTDTQYF
- | TRBJ1-4 | - | TRBV2 | TGTGCCAGCAGTGAACGGGCCCAGGGCATTAATGAAAAACTGTTTTTT | CASSERAQGINEKLFF
- | TRBJ2-4 | TRBD1 | TRBV28 | TGTGCCAGCAGGACCATTAGACAGGGCGAGCGCAAAAACATTCAGTACTTC | CASRTIRQGERKNIQYF
- | TRBJ2-3 | - | TRBV3-1/TRBV3-2 | TGTGCCAGCAGCCCCTCTGGGGGCTATGGCACAGATACGCAGTATTTT | CASSPSGGYGTDTQYF
few | TRBJ2-7 | TRBD1 | TRBV4-3 | TGCGCCAGCAGCCAAGATTGGGGGGGACAGGGAAGCGAGCAGTACTTC | CASSQDWGGQGSEQYF
- | TRBJ2-3 | - | TRBV6-2/TRBV6-3 | TGTGCCAGCAGTTACTATGGGCGAGGCACAGATACGCAGTATTTT | CASSYYGRGTDTQYF
- | TRBJ2-2 | TRBD2 | TRBV9 | TGTGCCAGCAGCGTAGTTTCCAGCGGGAGTGTAACCGGGGAGCTGTTTTTT | CASSVVSSGSVTGELFF
few | TRBJ2-3 | TRBD1 | TRBV15 | TGTGCCACCAGCCGGCTGACAGGGGGAACAGATACGCAGTATTTT | CATSRLTGGTDTQYF
- | TRBJ2-5 | TRBD2 | TRBV5-1 | TGCGCCAGCAGCCCACTAGCGGGCGGGCCGGGAGAGACCCAGTACTTC | CASSPLAGGPGETQYF
many | TRBJ2-7 | - | TRBV2 | TGTGCCAGCAGTGAAGGGGAGACCTACTTC | CASSEGETYF
- | TRBJ1-1 | - | TRBV18 | TGTGCCAGCGCCCAGGGAAGGTTGACTGAAGCTTTCTTT | CASAQGRLTEAFF
- | TRBJ1-2 | TRBD1 | TRBV9 | TGTGCCAGCAGCCCCGGGACAGGGCTGGAATATGGCTACACCTTC | CASSPGTGLEYGYTF
- | TRBJ2-3 | TRBD2 | TRBV6-5 | TGTGCCAGCAGACCACTAGCGGGGGGCACAGATACGCAGTATTTT | CASRPLAGGTDTQYF
- | TRBJ1-6 | TRBD1 | TRBV19 | TGTGCCTGCTCAGGGGGCCCCTATAATTCACCCCTCCACTTT | CACSGGPYNSPLHF
- | TRBJ2-7 | TRBD1 | TRBV7-2 | TGTGCCAGCAGCTCCGGGACAGGGACCTACGAGCAGTACTTC | CASSSGTGTYEQYF
- | TRBJ1-5 | - | TRBV6-5 | TGTGCCAGCACCCCGGAGAGGGTTGGTGGTCAGCCCCAGCATTTT | CASTPERVGGQPQHF
- | TRBJ2-6 | TRBD1 | TRBV7-3 | TGTGCCAGCAGCTTAAACCGCCGAGACAGGGGGCCCTCTGGGGCCAACGTCCTGACTTTC | CASSLNRRDRGPSGANVLTF